Listed below are T cell receptor beta chains from one sample, sequenced in a study of OX40 agonist ivuxolimab in advanced cancers. This table comes from immunoSEQ multiplex PCR, and its TCRdb copy is limited to in-frame clones, with some not included. Of tens of thousands of clones listed, around 94% are singletons. Sequencing used CD4+ or CD8+ T cells sorted from blood, obtained in a trial of the OX40 agonist ivuxolimab. All receptors derive from an adult with an advanced solid tumor such as melanoma, head and neck, liver or kidney cancer. The CDR3 runs from the conserved cysteine through the conserved F or W. A D gene is named only where the DNA matches it firmly. Clone size is stated in some rows and not others, as once, few, many or a class when expanded.

16	NA	TRBV5-6	NA	TRBJ1-1	CASSLEFMGGSTEAFF	TGTGCCAGCAGCTTGGAGTTTATGGGGGGGAGCACTGAAGCTTTCTTT
16	NA	TRBV4-3	TRBD1	TRBJ2-7	CASSQDRQGVSYEQYF	TGCGCCAGCAGCCAAGATCGACAGGGGGTGTCCTACGAGCAGTACTTC
17	NA	TRBV5-1	TRBD1	TRBJ1-1	CASSFTYLGQGTTEAFF	TGCGCCAGCAGCTTTACTTATCTAGGACAGGGTACAACTGAAGCTTTCTTT
14	NA	TRBV19	NA	TRBJ2-3	CASSMKADGDTQYF	TGTGCCAGTAGTATGAAAGCGGATGGAGATACGCAGTATTTT
13	NA	TRBV6-5	NA	TRBJ2-1	CASSYGGNNEQFF	TGTGCCAGCAGTTACGGAGGAAACAATGAGCAGTTCTTC
17	NA	TRBV6-4	TRBD2	TRBJ2-1	CASSGSPSGSSYNEQFF	TGTGCCAGCAGTGGCTCCCCTAGCGGGAGCTCCTACAATGAGCAGTTCTTC
15	NA	TRBV9	TRBD2	TRBJ2-3	CASSVGGLASDTQYF	TGTGCCAGCAGCGTGGGTGGACTAGCTTCGGATACGCAGTATTTT
17	NA	TRBV28	NA	TRBJ2-7	CASSLTSRRDFSYEQYF	TGTGCCAGCAGTTTAACGTCTAGGCGGGATTTCTCCTACGAGCAGTACTTC
16	NA	TRBV7-9	NA	TRBJ2-1	CASSLAALHSYNEQFF	TGTGCCAGCAGCTTAGCGGCCCTTCATTCCTACAATGAGCAGTTCTTC
13	NA	TRBV7-9	NA	TRBJ1-3	CASSPHSGNTIYF	TGTGCCAGCAGCCCACACTCTGGAAACACCATATATTTT
15	NA	TRBV4-1	NA	TRBJ1-1	CASSLSFTVNTEAFF	TGCGCCAGCAGCCTTTCTTTCACAGTGAACACTGAAGCTTTCTTT
15	NA	TRBV2	TRBD1	TRBJ1-2	CASSEDTGGNYGYTF	TGTGCCAGCAGTGAGGATACAGGGGGGAACTATGGCTACACCTTC
13	NA	TRBV28	NA	TRBJ2-1	CASSTGRPDEQFF	TGTGCCAGCAGTACCGGGCGACCGGATGAGCAGTTCTTC
17	NA	TRBV5-5	TRBD1	TRBJ1-2	CASSWNRDRGLTYGYTF	TGTGCCAGCAGCTGGAACCGGGACAGGGGGCTTACCTATGGCTACACCTTC
15	NA	TRBV6-5	NA	TRBJ2-5	CASSSEWGAEETQYF	TGTGCCAGCAGTTCCGAGTGGGGGGCGGAGGAGACCCAGTACTTC
14	once	TRBV5-1	NA	TRBJ1-1	CASSLANLGTEAFF	TGCGCCAGCAGCTTGGCCAACTTAGGCACTGAAGCTTTCTTT
16	once	TRBV27	TRBD2	TRBJ2-7	CASSLLREGFSYEQYF	TGTGCCAGCAGTTTATTGCGGGAGGGGTTCTCCTACGAGCAGTACTTC
14	NA	TRBV9	TRBD1	TRBJ2-7	CASSTAGGGYEQYF	TGTGCCAGCAGTACCGCAGGGGGTGGCTACGAGCAGTACTTC
15	NA	TRBV4-3	NA	TRBJ1-2	CASSQDRAGVYGYTF	TGCGCCAGCAGCCAAGATAGGGCAGGGGTGTATGGCTACACCTTC
13	NA	TRBV27	NA	TRBJ2-7	CASSFGQTYEQYF	TGTGCCAGCAGTTTCGGACAGACCTACGAGCAGTACTTC
15	NA	TRBV5-8	TRBD2	TRBJ2-5	CASSARGGRQETQYF	TGTGCCAGCAGCGCTCGGGGGGGCCGCCAAGAGACCCAGTACTTC
16	NA	TRBV5-4	TRBD2	TRBJ2-3	CASSRGLAASTDTQYF	TGTGCCAGCAGCAGGGGACTAGCGGCTAGCACAGATACGCAGTATTTT
17	NA	TRBV7-8	NA	TRBJ1-1	CASSLDRASIMNTEAFF	TGTGCCAGCAGCCTCGACAGAGCCTCCATAATGAACACTGAAGCTTTCTTT
16	NA	TRBV13	NA	TRBJ2-1	CASISNRRSSGNEQFF	TGTGCCAGCATATCCAATCGGCGATCCTCGGGGAATGAGCAGTTCTTC
15	NA	TRBV21-1	NA	TRBJ2-7	CASSKRSGSTYEQYF	TGTGCCAGCAGCAAACGTAGCGGAAGTACCTACGAGCAGTACTTC
14	NA	TRBV27	NA	TRBJ2-1	CASSLDPGLFEQFF	TGTGCCAGCAGTTTAGATCCGGGGCTCTTTGAGCAGTTCTTC